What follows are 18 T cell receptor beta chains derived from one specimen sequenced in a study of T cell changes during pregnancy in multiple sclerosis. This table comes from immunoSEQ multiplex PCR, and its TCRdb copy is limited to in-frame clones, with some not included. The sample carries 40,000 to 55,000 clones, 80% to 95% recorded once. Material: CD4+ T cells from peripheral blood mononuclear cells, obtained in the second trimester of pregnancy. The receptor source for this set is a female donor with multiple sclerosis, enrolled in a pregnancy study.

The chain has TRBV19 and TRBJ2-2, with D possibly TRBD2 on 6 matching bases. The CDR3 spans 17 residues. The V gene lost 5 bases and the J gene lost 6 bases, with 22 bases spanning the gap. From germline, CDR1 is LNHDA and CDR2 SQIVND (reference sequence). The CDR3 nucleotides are TGTGCCAGTAGTCCGCGCTTGGGGAGCGGGTCGTCCGGGGAGCTGTTTTTT. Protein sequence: CASSPRLGSGSSGELFF.

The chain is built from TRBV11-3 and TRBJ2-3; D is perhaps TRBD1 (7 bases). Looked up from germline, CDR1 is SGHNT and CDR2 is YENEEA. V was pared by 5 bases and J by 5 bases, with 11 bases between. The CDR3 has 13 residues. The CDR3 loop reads CASSAGQLDTQYF. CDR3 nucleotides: TGTGCCAGCAGCGCGGGACAGCTAGATACGCAGTATTTT.

CDR3 sequence reads: CATSRDRSGADTDTQYF. CDR3 sequence (DNA): TGTGCCACCAGCAGAGACCGGAGCGGGGCCGACACAGATACGCAGTATTTT. The V gene is TRBV15, the J gene TRBJ2-3; the match to TRBD2 covers 7 bases. With V trimmed by 0 bases and J by 2 bases, 8 bases remained unmatched. The CDR3 spans 17 residues. Germline CDR1 reads LNHNV; CDR2 reads YYDKDF (reference sequence).

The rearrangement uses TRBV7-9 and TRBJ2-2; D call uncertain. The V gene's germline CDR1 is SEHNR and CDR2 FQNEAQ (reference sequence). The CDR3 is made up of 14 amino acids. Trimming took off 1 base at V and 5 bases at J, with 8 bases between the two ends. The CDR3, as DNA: TGTGCCAGCAGCTTAGGTTCGGGTACCGGGGAGCTGTTTTTT. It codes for CASSLGSGTGELFF.

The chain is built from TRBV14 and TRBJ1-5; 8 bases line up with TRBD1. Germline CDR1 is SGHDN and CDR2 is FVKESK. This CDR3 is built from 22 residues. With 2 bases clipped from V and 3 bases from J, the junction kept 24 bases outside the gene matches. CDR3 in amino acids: CASSQHGHGPGGRGANNQPQHF. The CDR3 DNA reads TGTGCCAGCAGCCAACACGGGCATGGGCCAGGGGGCCGGGGGGCCAACAATCAGCCCCAGCATTTT.

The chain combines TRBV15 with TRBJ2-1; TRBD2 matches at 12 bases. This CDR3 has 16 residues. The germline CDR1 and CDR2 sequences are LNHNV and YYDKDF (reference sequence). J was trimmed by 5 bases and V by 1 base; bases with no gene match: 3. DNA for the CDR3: TGTGCCACCAGCAGAGCCCTAGCGGGGGGGGACAATGAGCAGTTCTTC. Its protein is CATSRALAGGDNEQFF. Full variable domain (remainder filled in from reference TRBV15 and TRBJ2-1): DAMVIQNPRYQVTQFGKPVTLSCSQTLNHNVMYWYQQKSSQAPKLLFHYYDKDFNNEADTPDNFQSRRPNTSFCFLDIRSPGLGDTAMYLCATSRALAGGDNEQFFGPGTRLTVL.

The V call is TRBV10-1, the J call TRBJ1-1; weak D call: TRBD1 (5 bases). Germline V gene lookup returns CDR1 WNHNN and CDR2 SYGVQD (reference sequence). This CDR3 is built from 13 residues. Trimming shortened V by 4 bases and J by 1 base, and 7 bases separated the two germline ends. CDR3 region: CASSGQRNTEAFF. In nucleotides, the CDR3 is TGCGCCAGCAGTGGACAGCGGAACACTGAAGCTTTCTTT.

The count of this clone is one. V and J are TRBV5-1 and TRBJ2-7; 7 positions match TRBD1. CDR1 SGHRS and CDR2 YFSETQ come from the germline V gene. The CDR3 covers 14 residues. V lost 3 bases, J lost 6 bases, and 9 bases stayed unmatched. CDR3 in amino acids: CASSSVWDSFEQYF. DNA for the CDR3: TGCGCCAGCAGCTCGGTCTGGGACAGCTTCGAGCAGTACTTC. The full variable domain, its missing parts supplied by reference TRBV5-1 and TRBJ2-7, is KAGVTQTPRYLIKTRGQQVTLSCSPISGHRSVSWYQQTPGQGLQFLFEYFSETQRNKGNFPGRFSGRQFSNSRSEMNVSTLELGDSALYLCASSSVWDSFEQYFGPGTRLTVT.

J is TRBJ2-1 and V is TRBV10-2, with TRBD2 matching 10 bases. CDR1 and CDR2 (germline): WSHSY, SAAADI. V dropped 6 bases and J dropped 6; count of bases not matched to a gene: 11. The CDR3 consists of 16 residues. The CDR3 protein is CASSDKERGGTNEQFF. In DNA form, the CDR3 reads TGCGCCAGCAGCGACAAGGAGCGGGGGGGCACCAATGAGCAGTTCTTC.

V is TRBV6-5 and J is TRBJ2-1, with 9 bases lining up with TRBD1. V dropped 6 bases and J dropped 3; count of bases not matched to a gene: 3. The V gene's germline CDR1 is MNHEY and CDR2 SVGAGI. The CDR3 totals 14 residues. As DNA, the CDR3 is TGTGCCAGCAGGACAGGGGGGTTCTACAATGAGCAGTTCTTC. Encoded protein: CASRTGGFYNEQFF.

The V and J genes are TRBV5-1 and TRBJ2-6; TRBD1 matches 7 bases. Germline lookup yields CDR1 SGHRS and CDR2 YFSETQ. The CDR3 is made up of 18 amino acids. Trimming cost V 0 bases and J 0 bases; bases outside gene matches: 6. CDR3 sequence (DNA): TGCGCCAGCAGCTTGGGAGGGACAGACATCTCTGGGGCCAACGTCCTGACTTTC. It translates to CASSLGGTDISGANVLTF.

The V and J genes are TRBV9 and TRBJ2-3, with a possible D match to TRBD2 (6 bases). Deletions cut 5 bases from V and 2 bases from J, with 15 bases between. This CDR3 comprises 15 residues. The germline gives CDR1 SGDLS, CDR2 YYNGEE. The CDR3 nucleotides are TGTGCCAGCAGTCCCCGGGGGAGTCTCACAGATACGCAGTATTTT. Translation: CASSPRGSLTDTQYF.

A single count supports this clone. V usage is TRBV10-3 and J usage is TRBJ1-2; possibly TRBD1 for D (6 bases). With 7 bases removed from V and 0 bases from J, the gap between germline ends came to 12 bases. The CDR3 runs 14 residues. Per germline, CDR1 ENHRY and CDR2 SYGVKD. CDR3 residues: CAITEGDPNYGYTF. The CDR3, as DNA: TGTGCCATCACCGAGGGGGATCCTAACTATGGCTACACCTTC.

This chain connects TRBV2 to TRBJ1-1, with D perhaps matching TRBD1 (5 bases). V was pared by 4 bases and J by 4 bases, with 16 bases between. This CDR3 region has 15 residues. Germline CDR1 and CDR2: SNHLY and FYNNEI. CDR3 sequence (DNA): TGTGCCAGCAGTGGGGTCGGGGGGTTGGGCACTGAAGCTTTCTTT. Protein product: CASSGVGGLGTEAFF.

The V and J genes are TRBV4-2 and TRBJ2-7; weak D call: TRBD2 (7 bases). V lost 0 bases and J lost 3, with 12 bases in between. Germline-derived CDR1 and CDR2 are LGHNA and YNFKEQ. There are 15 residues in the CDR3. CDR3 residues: CASSQDIGGDYEQYF. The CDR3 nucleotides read TGTGCCAGCAGCCAAGATATAGGGGGGGACTACGAGCAGTACTTC.

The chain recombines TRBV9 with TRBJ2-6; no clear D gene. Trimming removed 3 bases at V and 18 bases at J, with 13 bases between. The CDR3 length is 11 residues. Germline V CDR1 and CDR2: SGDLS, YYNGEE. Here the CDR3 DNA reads TGTGCCAGCAGCGCCCGTACAGATCCGACTTTC. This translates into CASSARTDPTF.

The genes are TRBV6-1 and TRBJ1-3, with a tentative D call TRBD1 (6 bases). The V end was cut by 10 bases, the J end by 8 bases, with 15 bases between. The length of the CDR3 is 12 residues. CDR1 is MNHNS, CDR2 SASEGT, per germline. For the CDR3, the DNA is TGTGCCACGGACAGAGGCCTTGACACCATATATTTT. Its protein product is CATDRGLDTIYF.

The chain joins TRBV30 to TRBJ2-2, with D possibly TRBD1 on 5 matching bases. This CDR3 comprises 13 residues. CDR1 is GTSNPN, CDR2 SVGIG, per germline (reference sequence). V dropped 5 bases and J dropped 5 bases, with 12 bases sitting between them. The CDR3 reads CAWGAISTGELFF. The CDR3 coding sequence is TGTGCCTGGGGGGCAATCTCGACCGGGGAGCTGTTTTTT.